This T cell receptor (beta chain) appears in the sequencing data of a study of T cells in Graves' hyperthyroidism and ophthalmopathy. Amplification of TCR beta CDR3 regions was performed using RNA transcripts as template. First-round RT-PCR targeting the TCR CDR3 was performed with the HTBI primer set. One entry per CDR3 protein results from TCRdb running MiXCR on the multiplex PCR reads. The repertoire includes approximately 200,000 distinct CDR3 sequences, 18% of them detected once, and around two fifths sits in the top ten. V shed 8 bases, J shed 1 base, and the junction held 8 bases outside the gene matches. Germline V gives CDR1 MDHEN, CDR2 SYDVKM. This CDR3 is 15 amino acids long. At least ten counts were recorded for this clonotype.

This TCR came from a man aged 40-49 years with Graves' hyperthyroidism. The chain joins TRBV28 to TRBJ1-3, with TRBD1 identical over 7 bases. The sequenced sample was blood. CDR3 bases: TGTGCCAGCTGGGGGCAGGGGGAATCTGGAAACACCATATATTTT. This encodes CASWGQGESGNTIYF.